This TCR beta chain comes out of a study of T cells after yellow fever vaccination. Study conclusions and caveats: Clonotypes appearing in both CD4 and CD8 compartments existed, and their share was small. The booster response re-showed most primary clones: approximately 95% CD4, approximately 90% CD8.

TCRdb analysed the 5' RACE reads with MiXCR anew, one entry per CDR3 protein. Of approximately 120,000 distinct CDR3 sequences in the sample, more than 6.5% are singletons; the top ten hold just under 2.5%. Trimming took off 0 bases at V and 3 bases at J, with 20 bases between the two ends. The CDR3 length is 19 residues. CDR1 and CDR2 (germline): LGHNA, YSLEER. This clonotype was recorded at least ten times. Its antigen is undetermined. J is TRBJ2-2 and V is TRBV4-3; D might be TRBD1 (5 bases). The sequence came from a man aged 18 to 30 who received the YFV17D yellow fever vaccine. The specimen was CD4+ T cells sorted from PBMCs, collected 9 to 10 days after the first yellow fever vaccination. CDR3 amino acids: CASSQDPWAGPVDTGELFF. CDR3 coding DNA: TGCGCCAGCAGCCAAGACCCATGGGCAGGGCCGGTCGACACCGGGGAGCTGTTTTTT.